Detailed here is one T cell receptor (beta chain). Its antigen is as yet unknown. Vbeta (60) and Jbeta (13) primers were used in the PCR. Only in-frame clones appear in the TCRdb table, and some are missing; sequencing was by immunoSEQ multiplex PCR. The sample gives 35,000 to 45,000 clones, approximately 74% of which show up once; about 7% is in the top ten. These data are taken from a study of cytomegalovirus exposure and HLA in healthy donors. Study results and caveats: TCR beta V segments were, for the most part, productive about 87% or about 30% of the time in an earlier analysis. Analyses of presence/absence relied on an assumption of roughly uniform sequencing depth across donors. Rare TCR sequences predominated, though certain public TCRs were found in many donors. Later work found that TCR association rates differed between HLA loci; DRB1 had the most and HLA-C the fewest.

From germline, CDR1 is MDHEN and CDR2 SYDVKM. Unmatched junction bases numbered 3, after V lost 3 bases and J lost 1 base. The CDR3 sequence is 15 residues long. The sequence derives from a man aged 25-40 years in good health and CMV-seronegative. V usage is TRBV28 and J usage is TRBJ1-5; 7 bases are shared with TRBD1. Sequencing input: PBMCs. The CDR3 loop is CASSFLDRSNQPQHF. The CDR3 DNA sequence: TGTGCCAGCAGTTTTTTGGACAGGAGCAATCAGCCCCAGCATTTT.